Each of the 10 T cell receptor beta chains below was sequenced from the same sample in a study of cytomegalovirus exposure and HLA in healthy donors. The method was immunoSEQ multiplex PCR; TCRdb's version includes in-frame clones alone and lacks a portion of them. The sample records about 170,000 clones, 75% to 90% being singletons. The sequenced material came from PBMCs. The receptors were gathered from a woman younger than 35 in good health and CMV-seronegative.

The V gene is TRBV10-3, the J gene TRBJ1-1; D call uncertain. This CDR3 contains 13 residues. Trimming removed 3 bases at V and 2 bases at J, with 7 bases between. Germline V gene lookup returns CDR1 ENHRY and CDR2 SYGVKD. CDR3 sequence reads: CAISDQDNTEAFF. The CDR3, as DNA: TGTGCCATCAGTGATCAGGATAACACTGAAGCTTTCTTT.

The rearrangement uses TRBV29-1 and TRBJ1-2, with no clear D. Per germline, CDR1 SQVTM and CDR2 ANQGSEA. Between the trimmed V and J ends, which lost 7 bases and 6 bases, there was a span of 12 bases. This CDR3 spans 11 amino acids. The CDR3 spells CSAPQEDGYTF. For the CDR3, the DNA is TGCAGCGCCCCTCAGGAGGATGGCTACACCTTC.

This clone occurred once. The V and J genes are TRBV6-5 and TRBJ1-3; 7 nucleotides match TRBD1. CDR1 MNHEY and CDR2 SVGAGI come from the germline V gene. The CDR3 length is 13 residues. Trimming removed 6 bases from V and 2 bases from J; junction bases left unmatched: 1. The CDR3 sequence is CASSGTAGNTIYF. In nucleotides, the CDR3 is TGTGCCAGCAGCGGGACAGCTGGAAACACCATATATTTT.

This CDR3 is CSVEPTDTQYF. For the CDR3, the DNA is TGCAGCGTTGAACCGACAGATACGCAGTATTTT. The V gene is TRBV29-1, the J gene TRBJ2-3; no clear D gene. CDR1 SQVTM and CDR2 ANQGSEA come from the germline V gene. The CDR3 covers 11 residues. V shed 2 bases and J shed 3 bases, with 3 bases lying between them.

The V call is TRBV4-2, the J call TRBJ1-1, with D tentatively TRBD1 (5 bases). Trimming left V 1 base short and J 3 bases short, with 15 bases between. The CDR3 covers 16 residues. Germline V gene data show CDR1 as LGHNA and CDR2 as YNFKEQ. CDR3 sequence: CASSQVNGPGHTEAFF. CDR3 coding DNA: TGTGCCAGCAGCCAAGTTAACGGGCCAGGGCACACTGAAGCTTTCTTT.

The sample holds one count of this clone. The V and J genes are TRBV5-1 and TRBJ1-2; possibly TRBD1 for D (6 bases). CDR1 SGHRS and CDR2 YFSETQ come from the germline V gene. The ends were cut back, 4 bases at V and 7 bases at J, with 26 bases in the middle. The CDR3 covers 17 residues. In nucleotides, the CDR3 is TGCGCCAGCAGCGCGGATCGACCGGGACAATCTCGGGGTGGCTACACCTTC. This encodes CASSADRPGQSRGGYTF.

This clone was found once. CDR3 residues: CAISPLQGRNTEAFF. In nucleotides, the CDR3 is TGTGCCATCAGCCCCCTACAGGGAAGAAACACTGAAGCTTTCTTT. The chain carries TRBV10-3 and TRBJ1-1; weak D call: TRBD1 (6 bases). Per the germline V gene, CDR1 is ENHRY and CDR2 is SYGVKD. V was cut by 6 bases and J by 2 bases, with 16 bases left in between. The CDR3 spans 15 residues.

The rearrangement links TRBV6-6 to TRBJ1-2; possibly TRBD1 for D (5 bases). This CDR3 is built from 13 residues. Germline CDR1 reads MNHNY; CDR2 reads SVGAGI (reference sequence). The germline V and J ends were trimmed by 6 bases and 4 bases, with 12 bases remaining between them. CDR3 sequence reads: CASSPRALYGYTF. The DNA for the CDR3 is TGTGCCAGCAGCCCCAGGGCCCTCTATGGCTACACCTTC.

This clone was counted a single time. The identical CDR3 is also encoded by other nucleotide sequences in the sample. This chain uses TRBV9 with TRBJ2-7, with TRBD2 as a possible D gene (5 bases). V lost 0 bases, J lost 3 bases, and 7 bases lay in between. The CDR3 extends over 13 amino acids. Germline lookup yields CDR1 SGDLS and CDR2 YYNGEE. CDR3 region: CASSVDGSYEQYF. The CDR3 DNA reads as TGTGCCAGCAGCGTAGATGGGAGCTACGAGCAGTACTTC.

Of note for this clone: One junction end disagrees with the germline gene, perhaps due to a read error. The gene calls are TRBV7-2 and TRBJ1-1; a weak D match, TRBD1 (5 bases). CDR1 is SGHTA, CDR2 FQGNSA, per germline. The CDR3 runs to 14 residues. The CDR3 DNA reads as TGTGCCAGCAGCTTAGGGGGAGGGGCGCGATCCTGGCATTTT. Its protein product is CASSLGGGARSWHF.